These 2 T cell receptor beta chains were all obtained from the same sample, sequenced in a study of regulatory T cells in long-lasting Graves disease. Documented time point: newly diagnosed GD, antithyroid drugs for less than 3 months. With RNA extracted from PBMCs as input, the TCR library was made. CDR3-region Arm-PCR and iRepertoire HTBI primers produced the TCR beta libraries. MiXCR, applied by TCRdb to the multiplex PCR reads, yields one record per CDR3 protein. This table holds 440,000 or so distinct CDR3 sequences, about 15% found once. These sequences were also reported in another study, on T cells in Graves' hyperthyroidism and ophthalmopathy.

The source material was peripheral blood mononuclear cells (PBMCs), sampled at new diagnosis, from a patient treated with antithyroid drugs. The receptors were gathered from a woman aged 25-40 years with Graves disease.

This clonotype was recorded at least ten times. The V call is TRBV11-2, the J call TRBJ2-2; D might be TRBD2 (6 bases). CDR3 length: 16 amino acids. The ends were cut back, 3 bases at V and 4 bases at J, with 15 bases in the middle. Germline assignment: CDR1 SGHAT and CDR2 FQNNGV. In DNA form, the CDR3 reads TGTGCCAGCAGCTTGGTAACGGGAGTGGCCACCGGGGAGCTGTTTTTT. It is translated as CASSLVTGVATGELFF. The variable domain in full, completed from reference TRBV11-2 and TRBJ2-2, reads EAGVAQSPRYKIIEKRQSVAFWCNPISGHATLYWYQQILGQGPKLLIQFQNNGVVDDSQLPKDRFSAERLKGVDSTLKIQPAKLEDSAVYLCASSLVTGVATGELFFGEGSRLTVL.

This clonotype was found many times. For the CDR3, the DNA is TGTGCCAGCAGTGAAGGGGGCGAAGGCTCCTACGAGCAGTACTTC. Translation gives CASSEGGEGSYEQYF. The rearrangement joins TRBV6-1 to TRBJ2-7, with a tentative D call TRBD1 (5 bases). Trimming left V 1 base short and J 0 bases short, with 10 bases between. CDR3 length: 15 residues. Germline lookup yields CDR1 MNHNS and CDR2 SASEGT.